The clone carrying this TCR beta chain was seen a handful of times. RNA extraction was followed by reverse transcription into cDNA, which acted as the sequencing template. Method: immunoSEQ multiplex PCR; TCRdb's copy keeps in-frame clones and lacks some. The table has about 120,000 clones, 58% seen once. Specified treatment: oral pan-JAK inhibitor, 5-10 mg twice daily. The sample comes from a study of CD8+ T cells in alopecia areata. This CDR3 is 14 amino acids long. Per the germline V gene, CDR1 is SGDLS and CDR2 is YYNGEE. The trim removed 3 bases at V and 1 base at J, leaving 3 bases unmatched. This chain connects TRBV9 to TRBJ1-1, with TRBD1 matching 7 bases. The receptor comes from a human donor with alopecia areata. Here the sequenced sample was CD8+ T cells sorted from blood, taken at week 4, from a patient treated with tofacitinib. The CDR3: CASSAGGPNTEAFF. Here the CDR3 DNA reads TGTGCCAGCAGCGCAGGGGGTCCGAACACTGAAGCTTTCTTT.